The entry that follows covers one TCR beta chain sequence. Data came from immunoSEQ multiplex PCR; TCRdb stores just in-frame clones and leaves some out. The profile covers a few hundred thousand clones, with approximately 88% appearing a single time and roughly 10% taken by the ten largest. The ends lost 5 bases at V and 4 bases at J; junction bases unmatched: 8. The germline V gene encodes CDR1 MDHEN and CDR2 SYDVKM. The CDR3 contains 15 residues. The data originate from a study of blood T cell repertoires in COVID-19. Whole-study context: Donors in the United States, Italy and Spain gave samples during acute or convalescent COVID-19.

The TCR comes from a woman in her 70s with COVID-19, enrolled during active disease. V is TRBV28 and J is TRBJ1-3; 7 nucleotides line up with TRBD1. Sequencing was carried out using peripheral blood. The CDR3 coding sequence is TGTGCCAGCAGTAGCACAGGGGTTTTGGGAAACACCATATATTTT. Its protein product is CASSSTGVLGNTIYF. The whole variable domain, remainder taken from reference TRBV28 and TRBJ1-3, is DVKVTQSSRYLVKRTGEKVFLECVQDMDHENMFWYRQDPGLGLRLIYFSYDVKMKEKGDIPEGYSVSREKKERFSLILESASTNQTSMYLCASSSTGVLGNTIYFGEGSWLTVV.